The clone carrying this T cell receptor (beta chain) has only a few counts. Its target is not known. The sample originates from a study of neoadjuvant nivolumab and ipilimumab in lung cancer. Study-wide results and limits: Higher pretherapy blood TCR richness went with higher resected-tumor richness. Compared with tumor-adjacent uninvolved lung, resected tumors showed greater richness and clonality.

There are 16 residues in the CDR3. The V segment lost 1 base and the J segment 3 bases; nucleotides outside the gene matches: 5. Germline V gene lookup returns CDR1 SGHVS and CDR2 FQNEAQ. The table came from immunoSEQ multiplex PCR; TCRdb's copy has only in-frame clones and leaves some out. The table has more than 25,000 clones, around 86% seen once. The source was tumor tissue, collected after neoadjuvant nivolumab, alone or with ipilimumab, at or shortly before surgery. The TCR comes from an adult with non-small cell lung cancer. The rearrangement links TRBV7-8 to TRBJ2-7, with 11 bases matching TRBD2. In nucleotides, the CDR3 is TGTGCCAGCAGCTTAGGTCCTAGCGGGAGGTTCTACGAGCAGTACTTC. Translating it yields CASSLGPSGRFYEQYF.